The following is a T cell receptor beta chain sequence with its context. The antigen remains undetermined. This record belongs to a study of graft-versus-host responses after intestinal transplantation. The CDR3 sequence is 13 residues long. V was clipped by 5 bases and J by 4 bases, with 9 bases between them. CDR1 and CDR2 from the germline V gene are MNHEY and SVGAGI. TCRdb's table, derived via immunoSEQ multiplex PCR, lists solely in-frame clones and lacks some. The table has 20,000 to 30,000 clones, approximately 83% seen once. The study, taken as a whole, reports: GvH clones turned up in recipient marrow; some had shown up first in ileum or blood.

The V gene is TRBV6-5, the J gene TRBJ1-5, with unresolved D. This sequence was found in a human patient who received an intestinal transplant, so some T cells may come from the graft donor. The sequencing used PBMCs, collected more than 450 days after intestinal transplant. For the CDR3, the DNA is TGTGCCAGCAGTAGAATTAAGAATCAGCCCCAGCATTTT. Its protein product is CASSRIKNQPQHF.